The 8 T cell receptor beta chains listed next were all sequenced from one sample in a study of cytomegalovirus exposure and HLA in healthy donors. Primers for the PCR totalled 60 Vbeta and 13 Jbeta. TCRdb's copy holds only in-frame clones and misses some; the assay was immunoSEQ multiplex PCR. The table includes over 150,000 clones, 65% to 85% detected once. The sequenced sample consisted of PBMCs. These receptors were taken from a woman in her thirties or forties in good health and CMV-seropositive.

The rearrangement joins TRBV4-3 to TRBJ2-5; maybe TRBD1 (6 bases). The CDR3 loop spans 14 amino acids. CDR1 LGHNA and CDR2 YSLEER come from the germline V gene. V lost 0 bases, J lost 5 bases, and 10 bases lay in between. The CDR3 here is CASSQDPGEETQYF. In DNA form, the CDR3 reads TGCGCCAGCAGCCAAGATCCAGGGGAGGAGACCCAGTACTTC.

In nucleotides, the CDR3 is TGTGCCAGCAGCATTACAGGGCAGGGTTTGAACACTGAAGCTTTCTTT. Its translation: CASSITGQGLNTEAFF. The chain has TRBV27 and TRBJ1-1; TRBD1 might be the D (6 bases). The CDR3 has 16 residues. Germline V gives CDR1 MNHEY, CDR2 SMNVEV (reference sequence). Trimming took 6 bases from V and 0 from J, leaving 17 bases between them.

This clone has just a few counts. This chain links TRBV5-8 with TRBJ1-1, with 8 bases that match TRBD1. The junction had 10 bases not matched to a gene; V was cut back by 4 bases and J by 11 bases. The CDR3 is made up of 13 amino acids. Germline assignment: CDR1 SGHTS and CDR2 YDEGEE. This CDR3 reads CASSENRGTRAFF. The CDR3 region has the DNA TGTGCCAGCAGCGAAAACAGGGGGACGAGGGCTTTCTTT.

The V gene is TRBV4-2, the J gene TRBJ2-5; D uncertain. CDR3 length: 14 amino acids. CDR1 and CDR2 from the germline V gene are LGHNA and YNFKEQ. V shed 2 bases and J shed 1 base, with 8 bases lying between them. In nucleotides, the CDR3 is TGTGCCAGCAGCCAACAGCAGGTCCAAGAGACCCAGTACTTC. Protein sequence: CASSQQQVQETQYF.

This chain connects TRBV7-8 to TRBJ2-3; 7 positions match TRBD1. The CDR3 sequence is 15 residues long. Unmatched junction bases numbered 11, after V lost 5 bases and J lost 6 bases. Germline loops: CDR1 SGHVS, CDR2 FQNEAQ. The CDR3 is CASSVRQGRMDTQYF. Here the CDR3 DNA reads TGTGCCAGCAGCGTCCGACAGGGACGGATGGATACGCAGTATTTT.

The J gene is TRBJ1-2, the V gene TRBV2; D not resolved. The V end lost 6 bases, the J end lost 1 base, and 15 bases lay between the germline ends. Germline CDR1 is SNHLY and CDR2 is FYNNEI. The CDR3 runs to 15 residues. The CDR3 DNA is TGTGCCAGCAGCGCGGATAGAGGGAGTAACTATGGCTACACCTTC. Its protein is CASSADRGSNYGYTF.

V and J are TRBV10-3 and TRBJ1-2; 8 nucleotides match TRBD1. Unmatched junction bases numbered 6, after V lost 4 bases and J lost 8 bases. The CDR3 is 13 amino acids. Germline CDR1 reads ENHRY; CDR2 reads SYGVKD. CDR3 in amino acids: CAISGTGTEGYTF. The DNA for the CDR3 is TGTGCCATCAGTGGGACAGGGACGGAGGGCTACACCTTC.

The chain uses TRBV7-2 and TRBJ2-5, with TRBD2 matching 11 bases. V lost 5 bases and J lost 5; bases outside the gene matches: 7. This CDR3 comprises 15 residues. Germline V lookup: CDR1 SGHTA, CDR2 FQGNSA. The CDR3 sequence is CASSLSGTSGETQYF. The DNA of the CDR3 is TGTGCCAGCAGCCTATCCGGGACTAGCGGTGAGACCCAGTACTTC.